This T cell receptor beta chain was observed in a study of cytomegalovirus exposure and HLA in healthy donors. Study findings and constraints: In vitro checks showed that a few CMV-associated chains really do target CMV antigens. The study designated around 150 TCR beta chains cytomegalovirus-associated. Reports described diagnosis of cytomegalovirus status by the classifier as highly specific and sensitive.

Sequenced by immunoSEQ multiplex PCR; TCRdb stores in-frame clones only, minus some. The sample contains approximately 280,000 clones, 80% to 90% of which appear only once. CDR1 and CDR2 (germline): MNHNS, SASEGT. The CDR3 totals 12 residues. Deletions cut 6 bases from V and 4 bases from J, with 9 bases between. This clone was counted between two and nine times. Its specificity is not known. The donors formed part of the approximately 110-subject validation cohort, distinct from the 666-subject first cohort. The TCR was taken from a woman younger than 35 in good health and CMV-seronegative. J is TRBJ1-2 and V is TRBV6-1; D remains ambiguous. Sequenced: PBMCs. The chain's CDR3 is CASSAVAYGYTF. CDR3 nucleotide sequence: TGTGCCAGCAGCGCAGTCGCCTATGGCTACACCTTC.